These 8 T cell receptor beta chains originate from one sample sequenced in a study of T cell repertoires in cytomegalovirus infection. No antigen is known for these receptors. TCRdb independently ran MiXCR on the reads; one entry per CDR3 protein. The sample carries approximately 76,000 distinct CDR3 sequences, roughly 40% recorded once. This material consisted of CD8+ T cells from cultured PBMCs, taken from culture after CMV antigen stimulation. The receptors were gathered from a human donor in good health (CMV status not recorded). Some clones in this sample may be carry-over from other donors' samples.

The CDR3 region is CASSPTRRALGQPQHF. The CDR3 DNA sequence: TGTGCCAGTAGCCCAACAAGACGGGCGCTGGGTCAGCCCCAGCATTTT. The V and J genes are TRBV19 and TRBJ1-5; D unresolved. The CDR3 contains 16 residues. Germline CDR1 reads LNHDA; CDR2 reads SQIVND (reference sequence). Trimming removed 6 bases from V and 6 bases from J, with 21 bases in between.

This clonotype turned up a few times. The V and J genes are TRBV12-5 and TRBJ2-2; 9 nucleotides agree with TRBD2. CDR1 is LGHNT, CDR2 FRNRAP, per germline. The CDR3 loop spans 15 amino acids. J lost 6 bases, V lost 2 bases, and 4 bases had no gene match. In nucleotides, the CDR3 is TGTGCTAGTGGTTTGAACATAGCGGGGGCCGGGGAGCTGTTTTTT. Translated, it gives CASGLNIAGAGELFF.

This clonotype was found a few times. The chain's CDR3 is CASSFLGRVSYEQYF. CDR3 DNA: TGTGCCAGCAGTTTTCTTGGCAGGGTCTCCTACGAGCAGTACTTC. The V and J genes are TRBV12-3 or TRBV12-4 and TRBJ2-7, with a weak D call TRBD1 (5 bases). The CDR3 totals 15 residues. Trimming pared 3 bases from V and 0 bases from J, leaving 12 bases between.

This clonotype came up a few times. The J gene is TRBJ2-7, the V gene TRBV7-9; no clear D gene. The germline V gene encodes CDR1 SEHNR and CDR2 FQNEAQ (reference sequence). The CDR3 is 12 residues long. V lost 5 bases, J lost 5 bases, and 10 bases lay in between. The CDR3 protein is CASSRLSNEQYF. As DNA, the CDR3 is TGTGCCAGCAGCCGCCTTTCGAACGAGCAGTACTTC.

This clonotype showed up many times. The chain combines TRBV7-6 with TRBJ2-2; no clear D gene. CDR1 SGHVS and CDR2 FNYEAQ come from the germline V gene. This CDR3 is 14 amino acids long. V was shortened by 5 bases and J by 8 bases, with 15 bases between the two germline ends. CDR3 region: CASSPLARRGELFF. CDR3 DNA sequence: TGTGCCAGCAGCCCCCTGGCCCGAAGGGGGGAGCTGTTTTTT.

This chain connects TRBV10-3 to TRBJ2-1, with 7 bases fitting TRBD1. Losses at the gene ends were 3 bases for V and 9 bases for J; bases not matched to a gene: 8. In germline, CDR1 is ENHRY, CDR2 SYGVKD. The CDR3 has 14 amino acids. Here the CDR3 reads CAISDPEGGLEQFF. The CDR3 DNA reads TGTGCCATCAGTGACCCGGAAGGGGGCCTTGAGCAGTTCTTC.

This clonotype was observed a few times. The V call is TRBV20-1, the J call TRBJ1-2; D perhaps matches TRBD1 (5 bases). The CDR3 length is 14 residues. CDR1 is DFQATT and CDR2 is SNEGSKA in the germline V gene (reference sequence). Trimming pared 0 bases from V and 2 bases from J, leaving 10 bases between. CDR3 region: CSARDPDINYGYTF. The CDR3, as DNA: TGCAGTGCTAGAGATCCGGACATAAACTATGGCTACACCTTC.

This chain links TRBV6-1 with TRBJ2-7, with unresolved D. The CDR3 runs to 12 residues. With 2 bases removed from V and 4 bases from J, the gap between germline ends came to 6 bases. Germline V gene lookup returns CDR1 MNHNS and CDR2 SASEGT. The CDR3 DNA reads as TGTGCCAGCAGTGAATATAATTACGAGCAGTACTTC. Translated, it gives CASSEYNYEQYF.